This is a list of T cell receptor beta chains from one sample in a study of blood T cell repertoires in COVID-19. The method was immunoSEQ multiplex PCR; TCRdb's version includes in-frame clones alone and lacks a portion of them. The sample shows 150,000 or so clones, 84% of them seen only once. Sequencing input: peripheral blood. The receptors here all came from a woman aged 55-70 years with acute or convalescent COVID-19. Both conserved end residues are part of each CDR3. A D gene is named only where the DNA matches it firmly. Clone size appears in some rows only: once, few, many, or a class for an expanded clone.

>TRBJ2-2|NA|TRBV7-9|NA
CASSLVAGGELFF
TGTGCCAGCAGCTTAGTGGCGGGCGGGGAGCTGTTTTTT
>TRBJ2-7|TRBD2|TRBV9|once
CASSPYATSGLYEQYF
TGTGCCAGCAGCCCTTACGCGACTAGCGGGCTATACGAGCAGTACTTC
>TRBJ2-5|NA|TRBV5-1|NA
CASSSGDAGLETQYF
TGCGCCAGCAGCTCGGGCGACGCGGGACTAGAGACCCAGTACTTC
>TRBJ1-2|TRBD1|TRBV7-9|NA
CASSLSVPGGLVVGYTF
TGTGCCAGCAGCTTAAGCGTCCCAGGGGGCCTGGTCGTTGGCTACACCTTC
>TRBJ2-1|TRBD2|TRBV2|NA
CASSEYEGLAGGGEQFF
TGTGCCAGCAGTGAATATGAGGGACTAGCGGGAGGTGGTGAGCAGTTCTTC
>TRBJ2-3|TRBD1|TRBV4-1|NA
CASSPYDRGTDTQYF
TGCGCCAGCAGCCCATATGACAGGGGGACAGATACGCAGTATTTT
>TRBJ2-5|TRBD2|TRBV4-3|once
CASSQDWGTSSRYQETQYF
TGCGCCAGCAGCCAAGACTGGGGGACTAGTAGTCGTTACCAAGAGACCCAGTACTTC
>TRBJ1-1|TRBD1|TRBV18|NA
CASSSRQGVPEAFF
TGTGCCAGCTCCTCCAGACAGGGAGTGCCTGAAGCTTTCTTT
>TRBJ2-2|NA|TRBV30|once
CAWRTGSDTGELFF
TGTGCCTGGAGGACAGGTTCGGACACCGGGGAGCTGTTTTTT
>TRBJ2-1|NA|TRBV7-9|NA
CASSPRQLGPYNEQFF
TGTGCCAGCAGCCCCCGCCAGTTGGGGCCCTACAATGAGCAGTTCTTC
>TRBJ1-2|NA|TRBV25-1|once
CASSESFYGYTF
TGTGCCAGCAGTGAATCGTTTTATGGCTACACCTTC
>TRBJ1-1|NA|TRBV6-5|NA
CASSYPGGVAFF
TGTGCCAGCAGTTACCCCGGAGGGGTGGCTTTCTTT
>TRBJ1-6|NA|TRBV11-2|NA
CASSLGADYNSPLHF
TGTGCCAGCAGCTTAGGAGCCGACTATAATTCACCCCTCCACTTT
>TRBJ1-3|TRBD1|TRBV12-5|NA
CASGLHPPDRAGNTIYF
TGTGCTAGTGGTTTACACCCCCCGGACAGGGCCGGGAACACCATATATTTT